The clone carrying this TCR beta chain was detected ten times or more. The source of the sample is a study of molecular identifiers for immune sequencing clone quantification. J lost 0 bases, V lost 5 bases, and 4 bases had no gene match. The CDR3 runs to 15 residues. Germline CDR1 reads SQVTM; CDR2 reads ANQGSEA. TCRdb reprocessed the PCR reads via MiXCR and lists one record per CDR3 protein. The data contain hundreds of thousands of distinct CDR3 sequences, roughly a fifth of them singletons. The chain is built from TRBV29-1 and TRBJ2-6, with TRBD1 matching 7 bases. The origin of this receptor is a human donor in good health. Some libraries in this study had Jurkat cell RNA spiked in. Sequencing was performed on naive CD8+ T cells from blood, with Jurkat cell RNA spiked in. Subset given: FACS-sorted CD8+CD4-CCR7+CD45RA+ naive T cells. The CDR3 sequence: CSVWQGDSGANVLTF. CDR3 sequence (DNA): TGCAGCGTTTGGCAGGGGGACTCTGGGGCCAACGTCCTGACTTTC. Supplemented by reference TRBV29-1 and TRBJ2-6, the full variable domain reads SAVISQKPSRDICQRGTSLTIQCQVDSQVTMMFWYRQQPGQSLTLIATANQGSEATYESGFVIDKFPISRPNLTFSTLTVSNMSPEDSSIYLCSVWQGDSGANVLTFGAGSRLTVL.